These 3 T cell receptor beta chains came from one sample sequenced in a study of response to subunit inactivated influenza vaccine. TCRdb fed the RT-PCR reads into MiXCR, producing one record per CDR3 protein. Here the sample spans about 780,000 distinct CDR3 sequences, 18% being singletons. Sequenced material: PBMCs from blood, taken more than 4 days after vaccination. Receptor source: a man between 45 and 60 years old who received an inactivated influenza vaccine.

This sequence joins TRBV7-9 and TRBJ2-4; TRBD2 is a possible D gene (5 bases). The germline gives CDR1 SEHNR, CDR2 FQNEAQ (reference sequence). V lost 5 bases to trimming and J lost 2 bases, with 19 bases between them. The CDR3 spans 17 residues. In nucleotides, the CDR3 is TGTGCCAGCAGCCCCCGCGGGCCGGTGAAAACCAAAAACATTCAGTACTTC. This sequence encodes CASSPRGPVKTKNIQYF.

The CDR3 DNA reads as TGCAGTGCGGCCCGACTAGGTACCACAGATACGCAGTATTTT. Encoded protein: CSAARLGTTDTQYF. The chain employs TRBV20-1 and TRBJ2-3, with a possible D match to TRBD2 (6 bases). Deletions cut 6 bases from V and 2 bases from J, with 15 bases between. Germline V gene data show CDR1 as DFQATT and CDR2 as SNEGSKA (reference sequence). The CDR3 consists of 14 residues.

This sequence joins TRBV10-3 and TRBJ2-7; D might be TRBD1 or TRBD2, each matching 6 bases. V lost 3 bases and J lost 4, with 16 bases in between. Germline V gene data show CDR1 as ENHRY and CDR2 as SYGVKD. This CDR3 spans 15 amino acids. This CDR3 is CAISDPFRGAYEQYF. The DNA of the CDR3 is TGTGCCATCAGTGACCCGTTTAGGGGGGCTTACGAGCAGTACTTC.